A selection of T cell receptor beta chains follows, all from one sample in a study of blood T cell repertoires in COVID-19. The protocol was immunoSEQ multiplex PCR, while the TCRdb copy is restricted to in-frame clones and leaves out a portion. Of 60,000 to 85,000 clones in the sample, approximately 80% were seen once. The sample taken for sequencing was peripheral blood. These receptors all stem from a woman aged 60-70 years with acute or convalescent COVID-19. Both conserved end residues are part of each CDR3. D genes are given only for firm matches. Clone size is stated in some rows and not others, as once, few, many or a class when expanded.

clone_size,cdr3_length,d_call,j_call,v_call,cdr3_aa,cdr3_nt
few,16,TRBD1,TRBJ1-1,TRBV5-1,CASSSGQVEVWTEAFF,TGCGCCAGCAGCTCGGGACAGGTAGAAGTTTGGACTGAAGCTTTCTTT
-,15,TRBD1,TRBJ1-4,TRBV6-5,CASRDPGQGNEKLFF,TGTGCCAGCAGAGATCCGGGACAGGGCAATGAAAAACTGTTTTTT
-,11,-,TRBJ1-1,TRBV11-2,CASSLGHLAFF,TGTGCCAGCAGCTTAGGACATTTAGCTTTCTTT
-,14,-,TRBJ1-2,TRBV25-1,CASTPAERGYGYTF,TGTGCCAGCACCCCGGCAGAAAGGGGCTATGGCTACACCTTC
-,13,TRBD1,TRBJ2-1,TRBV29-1,CSGQGSSYNEQFF,TGCAGCGGACAGGGGTCCTCCTACAATGAGCAGTTCTTC
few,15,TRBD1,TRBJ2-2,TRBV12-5,CASALGQGAPGELFF,TGTGCTAGTGCCCTGGGACAGGGGGCGCCCGGGGAGCTGTTTTTT
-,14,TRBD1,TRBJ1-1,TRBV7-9,CASSFPGQGNGAFF,TGTGCCAGCAGCTTTCCGGGACAGGGGAATGGAGCTTTCTTT
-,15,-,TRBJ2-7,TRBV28,CASRRQGGDSDEQYF,TGTGCCAGCAGGAGACAGGGTGGGGACTCGGACGAGCAGTACTTC
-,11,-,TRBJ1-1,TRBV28,CASRVRAEAFF,TGTGCCAGCAGGGTCAGGGCTGAAGCTTTCTTT
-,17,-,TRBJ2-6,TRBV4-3,CASSQDPPSGGANVLTF,TGCGCCAGCAGCCAAGACCCACCCTCGGGGGGGGCCAACGTCCTGACTTTC
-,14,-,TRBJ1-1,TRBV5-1,CASSSQGGNTEAFF,TGCGCCAGCAGCTCCCAAGGGGGGAACACTGAAGCTTTCTTT
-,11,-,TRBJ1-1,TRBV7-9,CASSWTDEAFF,TGTGCCAGCAGCTGGACAGATGAAGCTTTCTTT
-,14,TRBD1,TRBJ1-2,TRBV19,CASSPGQGNYGYTF,TGTGCCAGTAGTCCGGGACAGGGGAACTATGGCTACACCTTC
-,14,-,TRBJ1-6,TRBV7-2,CASSLVGLNSPLHF,TGTGCCAGCAGCTTAGTGGGGCTGAATTCACCCCTCCACTTT
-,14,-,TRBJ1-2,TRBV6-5,CASSRQASNYGYTF,TGTGCCAGCAGTAGACAGGCCTCAAACTATGGCTACACCTTC
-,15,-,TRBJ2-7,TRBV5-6,CASSLVRAGSYEQYF,TGTGCCAGCAGCTTGGTGAGGGCGGGGAGCTACGAGCAGTACTTC
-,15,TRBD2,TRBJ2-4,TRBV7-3,CASSWTSGGDGIQYF,TGTGCCAGCAGCTGGACTAGCGGGGGGGACGGCATTCAGTACTTC
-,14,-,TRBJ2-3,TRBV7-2,CASSSPGREHTQYF,TGTGCCAGCAGCTCACCAGGGCGAGAGCATACGCAGTATTTT
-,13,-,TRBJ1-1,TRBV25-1,CASSDETETEAFF,TGTGCCAGCAGTGATGAGACAGAAACTGAAGCTTTCTTT
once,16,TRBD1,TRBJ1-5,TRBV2,CASRGPLQGSNQPQHF,TGTGCCAGCAGGGGCCCTCTACAGGGGAGCAATCAGCCCCAGCATTTT
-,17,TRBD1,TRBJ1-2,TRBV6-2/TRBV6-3,CASSYKRGQGVIYGYTF,TGTGCCAGCAGTTACAAGAGAGGACAGGGGGTCATCTATGGCTACACCTTC
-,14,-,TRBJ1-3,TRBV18,CASSPDSSGNTIYF,TGTGCCAGCTCACCAGACAGCTCTGGAAACACCATATATTTT
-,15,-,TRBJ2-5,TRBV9,CASSVEGTPGASQYF,TGTGCCAGCAGCGTAGAAGGGACACCCGGGGCGTCCCAGTACTTC
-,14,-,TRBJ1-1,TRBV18,CASSPTWGRTEAFF,TGTGCCAGCTCACCAACGTGGGGGCGCACTGAAGCTTTCTTT
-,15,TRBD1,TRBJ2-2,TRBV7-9,CASSSGQGAKRELFF,TGTGCCAGCAGCTCTGGACAGGGGGCGAAGAGGGAGCTGTTTTTT
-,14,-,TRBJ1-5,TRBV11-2,CASSFTHPNQPQHF,TGTGCCAGCAGCTTTACACACCCCAATCAGCCCCAGCATTTT
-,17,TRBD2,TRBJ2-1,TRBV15,CATSRERASGGYNEQFF,TGTGCCACCAGCAGAGAAAGAGCTAGCGGGGGCTACAATGAGCAGTTCTTC
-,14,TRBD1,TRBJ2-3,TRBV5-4,CASSRGQGTDTQYF,TGTGCCAGCAGCCGGGGACAGGGAACAGATACGCAGTATTTT
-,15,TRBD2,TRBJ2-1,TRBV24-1,CATSDLASGGTEQFF,TGTGCCACCAGTGATTTAGCTAGCGGGGGGACTGAGCAGTTCTTC
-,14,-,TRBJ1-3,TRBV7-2,CASSPRYSGNTIYF,TGTGCCAGCAGTCCCAGATACTCTGGAAACACCATATATTTT
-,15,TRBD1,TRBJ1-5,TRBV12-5,CASGLARDSKSSQHF,TGTGCTAGTGGTTTGGCCCGGGACAGCAAATCATCCCAGCATTTT
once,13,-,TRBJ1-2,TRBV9,CASSDSLNYGYTF,TGTGCCAGCAGCGACAGCCTTAACTATGGCTACACCTTC
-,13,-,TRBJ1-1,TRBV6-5,CASSYSRDTEAFF,TGTGCCAGCAGTTACTCACGGGACACTGAAGCTTTCTTT
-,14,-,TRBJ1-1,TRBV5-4,CASSSQGWGTEAFF,TGTGCCAGCAGCTCACAGGGATGGGGGACTGAAGCTTTCTTT
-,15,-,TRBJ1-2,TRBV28,CASSLPGRVSYGYTF,TGTGCCAGCAGTTTACCTGGTCGGGTTAGCTATGGCTACACCTTC
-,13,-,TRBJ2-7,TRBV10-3,CAISDSSRNEQYF,TGTGCCATCAGTGATAGCAGCCGGAACGAGCAGTACTTC
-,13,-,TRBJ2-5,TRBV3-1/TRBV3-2,CASSQDLQETQYF,TGTGCCAGCAGCCAAGATCTGCAAGAGACCCAGTACTTC
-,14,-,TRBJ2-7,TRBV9,CASSVGLRTYEQYF,TGTGCCAGCAGCGTAGGGTTGAGGACCTACGAGCAGTACTTC
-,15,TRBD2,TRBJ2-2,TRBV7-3,CASRPLAGDTGELFF,TGTGCCAGCCGACCTCTCGCGGGGGACACCGGGGAGCTGTTTTTT
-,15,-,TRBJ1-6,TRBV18,CASSPPNLTGSPLHF,TGTGCCAGCTCACCACCTAACCTAACGGGGTCACCCCTCCACTTT
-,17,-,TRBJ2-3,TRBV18,CASSRTSGGESTDTQYF,TGTGCCAGCTCACGTACTTCTGGAGGGGAGAGCACAGATACGCAGTATTTT
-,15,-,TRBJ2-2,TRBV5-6,CASSFRQANTGELFF,TGTGCCAGCAGCTTTAGGCAGGCGAACACCGGGGAGCTGTTTTTT
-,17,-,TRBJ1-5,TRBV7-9,CASSLGGTKSGNQPQHF,TGTGCCAGCAGCTTAGGAGGGACAAAGAGCGGCAATCAGCCCCAGCATTTT
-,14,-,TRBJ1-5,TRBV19,CASSLTAPNQPQHF,TGTGCCAGTAGTCTGACAGCACCCAATCAGCCCCAGCATTTT
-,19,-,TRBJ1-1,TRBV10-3,CAISGDRGTDTDMNTEAFF,TGTGCCATCAGCGGAGACCGGGGGACGGATACTGACATGAACACTGAAGCTTTCTTT
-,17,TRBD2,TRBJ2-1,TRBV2,CASRPGLGTSTYNEQFF,TGTGCCAGCAGGCCCGGTTTAGGGACTAGTACCTACAATGAGCAGTTCTTC
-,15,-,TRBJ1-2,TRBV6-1,CASSEAGGRSYGYTF,TGTGCCAGCAGTGAAGCGGGAGGGAGGAGCTATGGCTACACCTTC
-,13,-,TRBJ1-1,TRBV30,CAWSREGFTWAFF,TGTGCCTGGAGCCGCGAGGGTTTCACGTGGGCTTTCTTT
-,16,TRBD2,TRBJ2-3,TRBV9,CASTASGSIITDTQYF,TGTGCCAGCACGGCTAGCGGGTCGATAATCACAGATACGCAGTATTTT